This T cell receptor (beta chain) was identified during a study of blood T cells in healthy people across ages. Regarding the study as a whole: A roughly linear age-dependent decrease characterized TCR beta diversity per million T cells. Compared with aged donors, long-lived donors showed fewer expanded clones, suggesting selection. Reliance upon unsorted PBMCs precluded definitive naive versus antigen-experienced comparison. Unknown donor CMV status possibly confounded expanded clonotype changes.

The authors ran a second PCR of about 7 to 11 cycles using a sample-barcoded 5' primer and a J-beta primer mix. TCRdb reanalysed the 5' RACE reads using MiXCR and keeps one entry per CDR3 protein. This sample yields 1.5 million or so distinct CDR3 sequences, of which roughly 43% are seen a single time; under 5% belongs to the top ten. V shed 2 bases and J shed 2 bases, with 10 bases lying between them. In germline, CDR1 is SEHNR, CDR2 FQNEAQ (reference sequence). The CDR3 is made up of 16 amino acids. This clonotype was seen just once. The antigen remains undetermined. Sequenced material: blood. This chain links TRBV7-9 with TRBJ2-6; D is possibly TRBD1 (6 bases). The clonotype was recovered from a woman aged 18-29 years in good health. This CDR3 reads CASSLMGAPGANVLTF. CDR3 in DNA: TGTGCCAGCAGCTTAATGGGGGCCCCTGGGGCCAACGTCCTGACTTTC.